These 23 T cell receptor beta chains originate from one sample sequenced in a study of cytomegalovirus exposure and HLA in healthy donors. The PCR made use of 60 Vbeta and 13 Jbeta primers. The method was immunoSEQ multiplex PCR; TCRdb's version includes in-frame clones alone and lacks a portion of them. Seen here are roughly 250,000 clones, roughly 81% observed once, and the top ten hold roughly 2%. Material for sequencing was PBMCs. The receptors derive from a woman aged 40 to 50 in good health and CMV-seropositive.

The chain links TRBV7-2 to TRBJ2-5, with 8 bases fitting TRBD1. The DNA end favors TRBJ2-7, so the J call may be wrong. CDR1 is SGHTA, CDR2 FQGNSA, per germline. The CDR3 runs 15 residues. In DNA form, the CDR3 reads TGTGCCAGCAGCTCTCCGGACAGGGCCCTCTACGAGCAGTACTTC. This gives the protein CASSSPDRALYEQYF.

This clone was seen once. The rearrangement joins TRBV5-1 to TRBJ2-5; D is possibly TRBD1 (6 bases). Trimming left V 0 bases short and J 4 bases short, with 10 bases between. The CDR3 covers 14 residues. The germline V gene encodes CDR1 SGHRS and CDR2 YFSETQ. The CDR3 sequence: CASSLDRVGETQYF. CDR3 in DNA: TGCGCCAGCAGCTTGGACAGGGTCGGAGAGACCCAGTACTTC.

J is TRBJ2-3 and V is TRBV25-1; TRBD2 aligns across 9 bases. The CDR3 loop spans 16 amino acids. Per the germline V gene, CDR1 is MGHDK and CDR2 is SYGVNS. The V segment lost 6 bases and the J segment 2 bases; nucleotides outside the gene matches: 9. CDR3 residues: CASRTKTSGFTDTQYF. The CDR3, as DNA: TGTGCCAGCAGGACAAAGACTAGCGGTTTCACAGATACGCAGTATTTT.

This chain joins TRBV5-1 and TRBJ2-4, with D perhaps matching TRBD2 (5 bases). This CDR3 spans 13 amino acids. Germline V gene data show CDR1 as SGHRS and CDR2 as YFSETQ. V lost 0 bases and J lost 14, with 15 bases in between. The CDR3 sequence: CASSLANGREKYF. Written as DNA, the CDR3 is TGCGCCAGCAGCTTGGCCAATGGAAGGGAGAAGTACTTC.

The sample holds a few counts of this clone. The chain is built from TRBV19 and TRBJ2-3, with 7 bases that match TRBD2. Germline assignment: CDR1 LNHDA and CDR2 SQIVND (reference sequence). V gave up 5 bases and J gave up 2 bases; unmatched junction bases: 7. This CDR3 has 15 amino acids. Here the CDR3 reads CASSHGTIVTDTQYF. CDR3 coding DNA: TGTGCCAGTAGTCATGGGACTATAGTCACAGATACGCAGTATTTT.

V is TRBV29-1 and J is TRBJ1-4; D gene unclear. Germline loops: CDR1 SQVTM, CDR2 ANQGSEA. Trimming stripped 4 bases from V and 5 bases from J, with 5 bases between. The CDR3 contains 11 residues. CDR3 DNA: TGCAGCGTTGGACTGAATGAAAAACTGTTTTTT. The encoded protein is CSVGLNEKLFF.

The chain recombines TRBV25-1 with TRBJ2-7, with 10 bases matching TRBD2. CDR1 is MGHDK, CDR2 SYGVNS, per germline. V lost 8 bases to trimming and J lost 4 bases; unmatched junction nucleotides: 5. CDR3 length: 13 residues. The CDR3 DNA follows: TGTGCCAGCCAGCGGGAGGGCCTGTACGAGCAGTACTTC. It yields the protein CASQREGLYEQYF.

The chain uses TRBV2 and TRBJ2-5, with D perhaps TRBD1 (6 bases). The CDR3 spans 14 residues. Trimming cost V 5 bases and J 1 base, with 11 bases left between them. Germline V gene lookup returns CDR1 SNHLY and CDR2 FYNNEI. For the CDR3, the DNA is TGTGCCAGCAGTCCCACAGGGATCCAAGAGACCCAGTACTTC. This codes for CASSPTGIQETQYF.

The gene calls are TRBV4-3 and TRBJ2-7; 9 positions agree with TRBD2. Germline CDR1 and CDR2: LGHNA and YSLEER. V was pared by 3 bases and J by 3 bases, with 3 bases of the junction left unmatched. The CDR3 has 14 amino acids. As DNA, the CDR3 is TGCGCCAGCAGCCAGACTAGCGGCCTCTACGAGCAGTACTTC. It codes for CASSQTSGLYEQYF.

V usage is TRBV7-3 and J usage is TRBJ1-2; no clear D. Trimming removed 7 bases from V and 5 bases from J, with 26 bases in between. This CDR3 contains 17 residues. Germline-derived CDR1 and CDR2 are SGHTA and FQGTGA. For the CDR3, the DNA is TGTGCCAGCAACCCGTCGTACGGGGTCAAAGGAAAATATGGCTACACCTTC. This gives the protein CASNPSYGVKGKYGYTF.

V is TRBV12-5 and J is TRBJ2-5; no firm D call. The germline V and J ends were trimmed by 2 bases and 7 bases, with 11 bases remaining between them. This CDR3 spans 13 amino acids. CDR1 is LGHNT and CDR2 is FRNRAP in the germline V gene. The CDR3 DNA is TGTGCTAGTGGTTTGCCCACACTACCGACCCAGTACTTC. Translation gives CASGLPTLPTQYF.

The V and J genes are TRBV9 and TRBJ2-1, with D possibly matching TRBD2 (6 bases). The ends were cut back, 4 bases at V and 5 bases at J, with 16 bases in the middle. The length of the CDR3 is 15 residues. CDR1 is SGDLS, CDR2 YYNGEE, per germline. CDR3 sequence reads: CASSPGGGNHNEQFF. In nucleotides, the CDR3 is TGTGCCAGCAGCCCGGGTGGCGGGAACCACAATGAGCAGTTCTTC. Together with reference TRBV9 and TRBJ2-1, the CDR3 gives the full variable domain: DSGVTQTPKHLITATGQRVTLRCSPRSGDLSVYWYQQSLDQGLQFLIQYYNGEERAKGNILERFSAQQFPDLHSELNLSSLELGDSALYFCASSPGGGNHNEQFFGPGTRLTVL.

This chain joins TRBV5-4 and TRBJ1-1; weak D call: TRBD1 (6 bases). This CDR3 region has 15 residues. V lost 2 bases, J lost 8 bases, and 19 bases lay in between. CDR1 SGHNT and CDR2 YYREEE come from the germline V gene (reference sequence). DNA for the CDR3: TGTGCCAGCAGCTTAACCTCAGGGACAACGAGGGAAGCTTTCTTT. Its translation: CASSLTSGTTREAFF.

This chain links TRBV29-1 with TRBJ2-1; TRBD2 matches at 7 bases. The CDR3 is 15 residues long. Per germline, CDR1 SQVTM and CDR2 ANQGSEA. Unmatched junction bases numbered 8, after V lost 2 bases and J lost 4 bases. CDR3 nucleotides: TGCAGCGTTGAACCTCGCGGGAGAGGATACAATGAGCAGTTCTTC. It yields the protein CSVEPRGRGYNEQFF.

The chain combines TRBV7-2 with TRBJ2-7; tentatively, D is TRBD1 (5 bases). Germline CDR1 is SGHTA and CDR2 is FQGNSA. Trimming cost V 1 base and J 0 bases, with 16 bases left between them. The CDR3 sequence is 17 residues long. The CDR3 sequence is CASSLVISQGYSYEQYF. DNA of the CDR3: TGTGCCAGCAGCTTAGTGATTTCGCAGGGATACTCCTACGAGCAGTACTTC.

The CDR3 loop is CASSLGGGPNYEQYF. In nucleotides, the CDR3 is TGTGCCAGCAGCTTAGGGGGGGGTCCTAACTACGAGCAGTACTTC. The chain couples TRBV7-6 to TRBJ2-7; 7 nucleotides agree with TRBD2. The CDR3 is made up of 15 amino acids. The V and J ends lost 1 base and 3 bases, in that order; junction bases with no gene match: 6. Germline CDR1 is SGHVS and CDR2 is FNYEAQ.

The genes are TRBV28 and TRBJ1-1, with 8 bases that match TRBD1. Trimming took 8 bases from V and 2 from J; bases not matched to a gene: 10. Germline assignment: CDR1 MDHEN and CDR2 SYDVKM. The CDR3 has 15 residues. CDR3 nucleotides: TGTGCCAGCGAGGACAGGGCTAATTTCAACACTGAAGCTTTCTTT. Amino acid sequence: CASEDRANFNTEAFF.

This chain links TRBV5-1 with TRBJ2-5, with 12 positions matching TRBD2. The V and J ends lost 5 bases and 3 bases, in that order; junction bases with no gene match: 11. Per germline, CDR1 SGHRS and CDR2 YFSETQ. The CDR3 has 17 residues. CDR3 region: CASRALAGGRSEETQYF. CDR3 DNA sequence: TGCGCCAGCAGGGCCCTAGCGGGAGGGAGGTCTGAAGAGACCCAGTACTTC.

For this clone: Other DNA sequences within the sample encode an identical CDR3. The rearrangement joins TRBV18 to TRBJ2-7; 8 nucleotides line up with TRBD2. Germline-derived CDR1 and CDR2 are KGHSH and LQKENI. The CDR3 is made up of 14 amino acids. The trim removed 2 bases at V and 0 bases at J, leaving 0 bases unmatched. The DNA for the CDR3 is TGTGCCAGCTCACCAAGCGGGAGCTCCTACGAGCAGTACTTC. Translated: CASSPSGSSYEQYF.

The J gene is TRBJ2-7, the V gene TRBV27; 10 bases agree with TRBD2. CDR3 length: 15 residues. Germline lookup yields CDR1 MNHEY and CDR2 SMNVEV (reference sequence). V trimming: 5 bases; J trimming: 1 base; junction bases outside the gene matches: 5. The CDR3 nucleotides are TGTGCCAGCAGTGGGACAGCGGGAGGGTCCTACGAGCAGTACTTC. This gives the protein CASSGTAGGSYEQYF.

This clone was recorded only once. The chain uses TRBV11-2 and TRBJ1-5, with TRBD1 matching 11 bases. The germline V gene has CDR1 SGHAT and CDR2 FQNNGV. The CDR3 consists of 17 residues. V lost 0 bases and J lost 1; bases outside the gene matches: 2. Here the CDR3 DNA reads TGTGCCAGCAGCTTAGATCGGGACAGGGGGAGCAATCAGCCCCAGCATTTT. Protein: CASSLDRDRGSNQPQHF.

The chain employs TRBV9 and TRBJ2-5; 9 nucleotides align to TRBD2. This CDR3 is 14 amino acids long. The J segment lost 5 bases and the V segment lost 2 bases, leaving 4 bases of the junction unmatched. Germline CDR1 reads SGDLS; CDR2 reads YYNGEE. CDR3 loop: CASSVSGSVETQYF. DNA of the CDR3: TGTGCCAGCAGCGTTAGCGGGAGTGTTGAGACCCAGTACTTC.

The J gene is TRBJ2-5, the V gene TRBV30; D is unclear. The CDR3 length is 11 residues. Trimming stripped 6 bases from V and 6 bases from J, with 11 bases between. Germline CDR1 and CDR2: GTSNPN and SVGIG (reference sequence). The CDR3 DNA follows: TGTGCCTGCCGGGTGGCCAAGACCCAGTACTTC. This sequence encodes CACRVAKTQYF. Using reference TRBV30 and TRBJ2-5 for the parts outside the CDR3, the full variable domain is SQTIHQWPATLVQPVGSPLSLECTVEGTSNPNLYWYRQAAGRGLQLLFYSVGIGQISSEVPQNLSASRPQDRQFILSSKKLLLSDSGFYLCACRVAKTQYFGPGTRLLVL.